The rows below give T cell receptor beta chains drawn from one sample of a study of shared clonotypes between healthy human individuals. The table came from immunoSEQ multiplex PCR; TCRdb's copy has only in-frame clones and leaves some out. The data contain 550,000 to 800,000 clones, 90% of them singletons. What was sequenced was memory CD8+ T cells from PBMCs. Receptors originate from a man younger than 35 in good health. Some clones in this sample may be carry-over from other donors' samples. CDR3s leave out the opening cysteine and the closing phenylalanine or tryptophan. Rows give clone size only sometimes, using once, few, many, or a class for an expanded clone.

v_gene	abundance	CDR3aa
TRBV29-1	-	SVSGAGGTYNEQF
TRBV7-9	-	ALTGGGSTDTQY
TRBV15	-	ATSSSRGGTDTQY
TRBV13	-	ASSLEQGSGYT
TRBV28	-	AIRRWALTTNTEAF
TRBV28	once	ASSLFVDSGYNEQF
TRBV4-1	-	ASSQAGGRGSYNEQF
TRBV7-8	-	ASSLVLGSQPQH
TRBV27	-	ASSSDIQETQY
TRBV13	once	ASSILDRRTQY
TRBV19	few	ASSIVGGQPQH
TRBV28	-	ASSLYGRNEKLF
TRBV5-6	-	ASSLDGKNIQY
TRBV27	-	ASSPPLGY
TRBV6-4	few	ASSDRTSDTQY
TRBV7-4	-	ASPVEPGGTGNTIY
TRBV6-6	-	ASSPFRGVTYNEQF
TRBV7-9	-	ASSLSGSRTGELF
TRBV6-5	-	ASSRTAMNTEAF
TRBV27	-	ASRYFAGGSGNEQF
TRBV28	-	ASSRKGGVWNYGYT
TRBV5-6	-	ASSFTRGIYGYT
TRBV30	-	AWSPEPRSGRRDEQF
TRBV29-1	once	SVEWPGYLETQY
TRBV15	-	ATSGGAGVQPQH
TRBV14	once	ASSQGQGGYNEQF
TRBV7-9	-	ASSSQRSYYTGELF
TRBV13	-	ASSPDVRERGLQETQY
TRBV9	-	ASSVAGGNYGYT
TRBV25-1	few	ASRRNTEAF
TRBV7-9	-	ASSSGLAGVNEQF
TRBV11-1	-	ASSPNEGREVEAF